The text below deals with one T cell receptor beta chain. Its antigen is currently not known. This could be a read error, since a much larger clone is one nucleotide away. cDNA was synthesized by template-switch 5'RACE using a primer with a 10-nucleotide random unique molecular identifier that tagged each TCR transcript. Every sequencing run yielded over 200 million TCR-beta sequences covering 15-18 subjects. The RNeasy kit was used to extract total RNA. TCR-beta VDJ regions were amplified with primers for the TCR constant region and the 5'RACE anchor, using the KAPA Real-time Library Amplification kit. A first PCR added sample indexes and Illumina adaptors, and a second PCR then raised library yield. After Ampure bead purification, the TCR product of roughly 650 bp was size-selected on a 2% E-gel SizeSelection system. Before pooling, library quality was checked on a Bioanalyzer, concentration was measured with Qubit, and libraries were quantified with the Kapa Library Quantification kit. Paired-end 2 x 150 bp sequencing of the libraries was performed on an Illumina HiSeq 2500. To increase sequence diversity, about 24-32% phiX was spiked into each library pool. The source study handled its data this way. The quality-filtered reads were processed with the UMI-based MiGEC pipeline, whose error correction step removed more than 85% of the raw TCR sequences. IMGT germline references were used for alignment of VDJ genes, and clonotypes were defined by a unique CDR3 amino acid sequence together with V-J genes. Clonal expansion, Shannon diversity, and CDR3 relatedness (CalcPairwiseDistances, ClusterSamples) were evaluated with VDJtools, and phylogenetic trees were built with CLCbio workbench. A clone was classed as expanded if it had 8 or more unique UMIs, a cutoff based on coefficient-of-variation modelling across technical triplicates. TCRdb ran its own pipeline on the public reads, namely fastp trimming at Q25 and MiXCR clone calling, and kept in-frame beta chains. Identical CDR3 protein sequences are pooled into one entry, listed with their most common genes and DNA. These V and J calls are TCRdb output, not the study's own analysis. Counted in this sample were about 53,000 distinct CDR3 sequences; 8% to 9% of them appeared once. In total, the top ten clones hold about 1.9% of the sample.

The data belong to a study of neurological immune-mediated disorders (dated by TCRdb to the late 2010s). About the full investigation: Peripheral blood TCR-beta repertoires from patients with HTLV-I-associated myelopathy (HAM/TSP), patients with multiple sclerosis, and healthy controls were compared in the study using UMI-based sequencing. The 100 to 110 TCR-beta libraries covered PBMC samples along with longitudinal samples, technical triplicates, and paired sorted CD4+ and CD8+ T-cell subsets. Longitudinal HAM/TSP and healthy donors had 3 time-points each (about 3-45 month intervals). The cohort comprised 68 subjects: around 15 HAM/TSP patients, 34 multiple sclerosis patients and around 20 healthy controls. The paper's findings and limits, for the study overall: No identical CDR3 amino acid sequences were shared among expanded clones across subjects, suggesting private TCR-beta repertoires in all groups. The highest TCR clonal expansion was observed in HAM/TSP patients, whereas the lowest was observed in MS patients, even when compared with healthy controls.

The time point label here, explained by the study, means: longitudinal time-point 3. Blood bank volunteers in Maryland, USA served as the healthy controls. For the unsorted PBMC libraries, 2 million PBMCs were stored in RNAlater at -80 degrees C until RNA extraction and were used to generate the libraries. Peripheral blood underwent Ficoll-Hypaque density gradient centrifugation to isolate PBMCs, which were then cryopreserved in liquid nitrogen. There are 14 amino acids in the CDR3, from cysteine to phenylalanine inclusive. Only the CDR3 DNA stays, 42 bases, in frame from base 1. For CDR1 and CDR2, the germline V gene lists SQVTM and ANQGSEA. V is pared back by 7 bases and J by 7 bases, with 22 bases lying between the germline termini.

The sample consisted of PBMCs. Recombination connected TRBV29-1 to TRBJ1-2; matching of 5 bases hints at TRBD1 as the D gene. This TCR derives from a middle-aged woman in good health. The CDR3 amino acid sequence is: CSAGLSPNGPGYTF. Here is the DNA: TGCAGCGCGGGGCTTTCACCTAACGGGCCTGGCTACACCTTC.